The T cell receptor beta chain under discussion was sequenced for a study of blood T cells in healthy people across ages. General study points: Age showed a roughly linear inverse relationship with TCR beta diversity per million T cells.

As concerns this clonotype: Antigen specificity is unknown.

The second PCR ran about 6 to 11 cycles with a sample-barcoded 5' primer and J-beta primers. Using its own MiXCR run on the 5' RACE reads, TCRdb lists one record per CDR3 protein. Among just over 800,000 distinct CDR3 sequences listed, about 62% were seen once. The receptor comes from a man younger than 45 in good health. Sequenced input: blood.

The CDR3 coding sequence is TGTGCCAGCAGCTTATCCGGGGGTCCCACAGATACGCAGTATTTT. It yields the protein CASSLSGGPTDTQYF. The gene calls are TRBV7-3 and TRBJ2-3; weak D call: TRBD2 (6 bases). CDR1 SGHTA and CDR2 FQGTGA come from the germline V gene. The CDR3 extends over 15 amino acids. The V gene lost 2 bases and the J gene lost 2 bases, with 11 bases spanning the gap.